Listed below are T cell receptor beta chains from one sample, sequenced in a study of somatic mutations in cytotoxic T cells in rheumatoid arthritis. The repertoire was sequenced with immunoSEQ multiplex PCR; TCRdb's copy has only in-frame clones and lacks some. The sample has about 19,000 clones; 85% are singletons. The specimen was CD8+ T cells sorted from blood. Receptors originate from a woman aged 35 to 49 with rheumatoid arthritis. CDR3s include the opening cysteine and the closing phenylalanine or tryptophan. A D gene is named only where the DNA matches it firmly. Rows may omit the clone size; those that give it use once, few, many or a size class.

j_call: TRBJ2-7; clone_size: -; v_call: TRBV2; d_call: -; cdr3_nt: TGTGCCAGCAGTGAAGTCGACGAGCAGTACTTC; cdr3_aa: CASSEVDEQYF
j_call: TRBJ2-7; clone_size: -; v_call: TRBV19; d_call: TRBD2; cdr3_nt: TGTGCCAGTAGTTTGGGGGAGGGCCTAAACGAGCAGTACTTC; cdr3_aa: CASSLGEGLNEQYF
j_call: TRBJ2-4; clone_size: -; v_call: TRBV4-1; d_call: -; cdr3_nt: TGCGCCAGCAGCCAAGATAGAAACATTCAGTACTTC; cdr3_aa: CASSQDRNIQYF
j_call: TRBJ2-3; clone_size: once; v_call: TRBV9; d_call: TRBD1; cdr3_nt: TGTGCCAGCAGCGTCTCCGGGACAGCCTCCTCAGATACGCAGTATTTT; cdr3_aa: CASSVSGTASSDTQYF
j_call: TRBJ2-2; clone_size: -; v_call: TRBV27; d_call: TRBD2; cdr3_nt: TGTGCCAGCAGTCCGGGGGGGCCGGGGACCGGGGAGCTGTTTTTT; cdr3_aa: CASSPGGPGTGELFF
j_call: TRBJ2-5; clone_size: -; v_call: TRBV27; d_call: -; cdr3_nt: TGTGCCAGCAGTAATAGCGGACGGGCCCAGTACTTC; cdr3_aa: CASSNSGRAQYF
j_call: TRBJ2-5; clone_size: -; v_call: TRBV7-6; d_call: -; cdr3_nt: TGTGCCAGCAGCTTAGCCGGCAGCGTGGAGACCCAGTACTTC; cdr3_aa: CASSLAGSVETQYF
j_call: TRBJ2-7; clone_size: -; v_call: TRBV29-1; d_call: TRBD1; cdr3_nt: TGCGGCGGGGGACAGGGGTACGAGCAGTACTTC; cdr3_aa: CGGGQGYEQYF
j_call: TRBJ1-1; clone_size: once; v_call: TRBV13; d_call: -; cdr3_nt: TGTGCCAGCAGCTTCCCAGGGACTGAAGCTTTCTTT; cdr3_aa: CASSFPGTEAFF
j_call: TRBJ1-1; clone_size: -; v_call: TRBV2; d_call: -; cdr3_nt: TGTGCCAGCATAGCGGGACGGGGGACGACTGAAGCTTTCTTT; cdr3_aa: CASIAGRGTTEAFF
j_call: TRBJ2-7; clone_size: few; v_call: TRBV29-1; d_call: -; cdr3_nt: TGCAGCGTTGGGGATCTCGAGGACAGCCTCCACGAGCAGTACTTC; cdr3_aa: CSVGDLEDSLHEQYF
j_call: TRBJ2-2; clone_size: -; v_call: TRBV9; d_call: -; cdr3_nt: TGTGCCAGCAGTGTCGGGGGGAACACCGGGGAGCTGTTTTTT; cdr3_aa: CASSVGGNTGELFF
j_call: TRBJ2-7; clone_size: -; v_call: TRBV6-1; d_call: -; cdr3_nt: TGTGCCAGCAGTGAAGGTCACGGGGAGTGGTACGAGCAGTACTTC; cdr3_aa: CASSEGHGEWYEQYF
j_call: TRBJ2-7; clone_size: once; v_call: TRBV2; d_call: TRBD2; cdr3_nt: TGTGCCAGCAGTCACCCGGACTGGACTAGCGGGGGTTCCTACGAGCAGTACTTC; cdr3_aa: CASSHPDWTSGGSYEQYF
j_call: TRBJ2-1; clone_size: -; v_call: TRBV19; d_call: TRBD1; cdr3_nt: TGTGCCAGTACCTTTGGGACAGGGTCCTACAATGAGCAGTTCTTC; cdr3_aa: CASTFGTGSYNEQFF
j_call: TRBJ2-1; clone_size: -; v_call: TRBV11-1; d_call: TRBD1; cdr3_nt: TGTGCCAGCCGCTCGGGACAGGGGATTTATGATGAGCAGTTCTTC; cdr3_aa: CASRSGQGIYDEQFF
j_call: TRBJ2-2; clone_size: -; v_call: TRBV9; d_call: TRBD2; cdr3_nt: TGTGCCAGCAGCGTGGTGGGACTAGTTTCCGGGGAGCTGTTTTTT; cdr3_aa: CASSVVGLVSGELFF
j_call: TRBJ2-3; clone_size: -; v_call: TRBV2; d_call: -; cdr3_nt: TGTGCCATCCCCGGGGATACGCAGTATTTT; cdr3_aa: CAIPGDTQYF
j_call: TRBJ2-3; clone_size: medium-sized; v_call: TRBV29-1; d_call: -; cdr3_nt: TGCAGCTCAGAAGGTTGGCAGGACACAGATACGCAGTATTTT; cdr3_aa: CSSEGWQDTDTQYF
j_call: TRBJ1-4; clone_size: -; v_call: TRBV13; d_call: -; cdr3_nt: TGTGCCAGCAGCTTAGGACAGACAGTAGGAGAAAAACTGTTTTTT; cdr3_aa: CASSLGQTVGEKLFF
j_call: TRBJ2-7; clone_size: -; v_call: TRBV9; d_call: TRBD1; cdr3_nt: TGTGCCAGCAGCGTAGGGACAGGGTTCCTATACGAGCAGTACTTC; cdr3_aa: CASSVGTGFLYEQYF
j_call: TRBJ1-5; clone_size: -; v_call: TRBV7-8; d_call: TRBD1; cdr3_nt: TGTGCCAGCACTACAGGGGGGAGCAATCAGCCCCAGCATTTT; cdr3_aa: CASTTGGSNQPQHF
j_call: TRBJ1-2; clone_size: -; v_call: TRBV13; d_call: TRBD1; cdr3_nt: TGTGCCACGGTCGAAGGGACGACAGGGGGGGTAGATGGCTACACCTTC; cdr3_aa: CATVEGTTGGVDGYTF
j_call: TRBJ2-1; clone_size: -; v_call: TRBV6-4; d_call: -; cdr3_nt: TGTGCCAGCAGTTCAACGGAAAGGGGCTCCTACAATGAGCAGTTCTTC; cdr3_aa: CASSSTERGSYNEQFF
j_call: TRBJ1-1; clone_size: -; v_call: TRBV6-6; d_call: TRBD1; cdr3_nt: TGTGCCAGCAGTTACTCCAACAGGGGAGACCAGGAAGCTTTCTTT; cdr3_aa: CASSYSNRGDQEAFF
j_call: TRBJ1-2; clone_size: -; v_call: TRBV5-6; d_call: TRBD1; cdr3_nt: TGTGCCAGCAGCCCGAGCACAGGGGGCCGACTTGTAGGCTACACCTTC; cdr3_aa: CASSPSTGGRLVGYTF
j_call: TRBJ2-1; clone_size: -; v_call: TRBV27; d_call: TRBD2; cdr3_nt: TGTGCCAGTTCGACTAGCGGGGTGCCCTACAATGAGCAGTTCTTC; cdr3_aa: CASSTSGVPYNEQFF
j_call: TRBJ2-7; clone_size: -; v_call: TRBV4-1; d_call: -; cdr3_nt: TGCGCCAGCAGCCAAGGGGCAATACAGGCTACCTACGAGCAGTACTTC; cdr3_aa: CASSQGAIQATYEQYF
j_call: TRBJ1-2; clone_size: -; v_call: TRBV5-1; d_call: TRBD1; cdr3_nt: TGCGCCAGCAGCTCTCGGACAGGGGTACTCTATGGCTACACCTTC; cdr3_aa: CASSSRTGVLYGYTF
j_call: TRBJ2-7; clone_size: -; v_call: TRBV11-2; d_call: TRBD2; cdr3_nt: TGTGCCAGCAGCTTATTGGGGCGGGGGGACGAGCAGTACTTC; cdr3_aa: CASSLLGRGDEQYF
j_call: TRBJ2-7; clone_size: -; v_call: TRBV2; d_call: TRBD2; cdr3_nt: TGTGCCAGCAGTGGACGCGGGAGAACCTACGAGCAGTACTTC; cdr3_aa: CASSGRGRTYEQYF
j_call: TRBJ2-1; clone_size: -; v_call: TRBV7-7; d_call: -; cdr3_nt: TGTGCCAGCAGCTTGGGACTCAGCAATGAGCAGTTCTTC; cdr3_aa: CASSLGLSNEQFF
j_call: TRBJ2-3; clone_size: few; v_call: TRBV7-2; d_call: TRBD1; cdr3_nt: TGTGCCAGCAGCTTAAGTACAGGGGCATCAGATACGCAGTATTTT; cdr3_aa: CASSLSTGASDTQYF
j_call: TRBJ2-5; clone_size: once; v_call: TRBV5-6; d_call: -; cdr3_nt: TGTGCCAGCAGCTTCGGTGAGACCCAGTACTTC; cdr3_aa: CASSFGETQYF
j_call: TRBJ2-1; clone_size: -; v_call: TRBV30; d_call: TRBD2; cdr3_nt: TGTGCCTGGACTGATAGCGGGGGGGCCAGAGATGAGCAGTTCTTC; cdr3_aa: CAWTDSGGARDEQFF
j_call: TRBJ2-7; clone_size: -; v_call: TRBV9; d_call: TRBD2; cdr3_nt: TGTGCCAGCAGCAAAAGCGGACTAGCGCTCAACGAGCAGTACTTC; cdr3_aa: CASSKSGLALNEQYF
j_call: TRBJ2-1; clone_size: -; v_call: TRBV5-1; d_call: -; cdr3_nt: TGCGCCAGCAGCTTCGCGAACCTAGTCGATGAGCAGTTCTTC; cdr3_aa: CASSFANLVDEQFF
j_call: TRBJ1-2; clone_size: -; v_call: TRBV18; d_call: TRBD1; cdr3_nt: TGTGCCAGCTCACCCCGGGACAGGGCCGACTATGGCTACACCTTC; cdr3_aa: CASSPRDRADYGYTF
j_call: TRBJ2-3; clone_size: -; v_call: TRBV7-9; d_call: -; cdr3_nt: TGTGCCAGCAGCTTGGGCGTTGGAGGCGCAGATACGCAGTATTTT; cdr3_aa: CASSLGVGGADTQYF
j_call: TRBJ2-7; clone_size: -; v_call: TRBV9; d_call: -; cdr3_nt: TGTGCCAGCAGCGGCGGGACTGTAAACGAGCAGTACTTC; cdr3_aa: CASSGGTVNEQYF
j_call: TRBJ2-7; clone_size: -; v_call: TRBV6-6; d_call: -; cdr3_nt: TGTGCCAGCAGTTACTCAAGAGCGTCTACGGGAGAGCAGTACTTC; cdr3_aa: CASSYSRASTGEQYF
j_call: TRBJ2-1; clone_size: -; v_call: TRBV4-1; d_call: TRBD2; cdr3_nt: TGCGCCAGCAGCCACCCGGGAGGCGGGAATGAGCAGTTCTTC; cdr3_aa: CASSHPGGGNEQFF
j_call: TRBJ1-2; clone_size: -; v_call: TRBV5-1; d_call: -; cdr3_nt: TGCGCCAGCAGACCGCCCGGGGGAGCTAACTATGGCTACACCTTC; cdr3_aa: CASRPPGGANYGYTF
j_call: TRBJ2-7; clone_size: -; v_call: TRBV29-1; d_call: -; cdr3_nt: TGCAGCGTTGGAGGCCTTGGAGGGACGAACTACGAGCAGTACTTC; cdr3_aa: CSVGGLGGTNYEQYF
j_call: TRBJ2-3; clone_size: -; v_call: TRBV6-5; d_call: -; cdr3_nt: TGTGCCAGCAGTTCCAGTTGGGCTAGCGTTTTGGATACGCAGTATTTT; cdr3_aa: CASSSSWASVLDTQYF
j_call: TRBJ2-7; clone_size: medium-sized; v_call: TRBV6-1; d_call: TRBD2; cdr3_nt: TGTGCCAGCAGTGATGGCGAGGCGGGGGGCTACTACGAGCAGTACTTC; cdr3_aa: CASSDGEAGGYYEQYF
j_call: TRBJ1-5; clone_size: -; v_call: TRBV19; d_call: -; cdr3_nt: TGTGCCAGTAGTATATCATTGGGTTCGGGAGGCCAGCCCCAGCATTTT; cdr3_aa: CASSISLGSGGQPQHF